The text below deals with one TCR beta chain. This entry belongs to a study of blood T cell repertoires in COVID-19. Study context: The samples span acute and convalescent COVID-19 from the United States, Italy and Spain. The cDNA or gDNA used as material had been derived from T cells, B-cell-depleted T cells, or PBMCs.

This CDR3 contains 13 residues. Germline V CDR1 and CDR2: SGHNT, YENEEA. The germline V and J ends were trimmed by 5 bases and 1 base, with 8 bases remaining between them. Original methodology: Counts of nucleated cells, estimated from reference gene primer amplification, were obtained. TCRdb's copy holds only in-frame clones and misses some; the assay was immunoSEQ multiplex PCR. The V and J calls and clone size are taken from that table; D and trimming were inferred from the DNA. The sample carries fewer than 250,000 clones, roughly 80% recorded once. This chain joins TRBV11-3 and TRBJ1-1; D may be TRBD1 (5 bases). The material sequenced was peripheral blood. This TCR derives from a woman in her thirties or forties with active or convalescent COVID-19. In nucleotides, the CDR3 is TGTGCCAGCAGCGACAGTTCGAACACTGAAGCTTTCTTT. This gives the protein CASSDSSNTEAFF.